The clone carrying this T cell receptor beta chain was picked up a small number of times. What it binds is unknown. The use of a sample-barcoded 5' primer and a J-beta primer mix characterized a second PCR of 7 to 11 cycles. TCRdb reprocessed the 5' RACE reads via MiXCR and lists one record per CDR3 protein. The table shows 600,000 or so distinct CDR3 sequences, with over 20% occurring only once. Germline CDR1 LGHNA, CDR2 YSLEER. The CDR3 consists of 13 residues. V was clipped by 1 base and J by 6 bases, with 10 bases between them. The data originate from a study of blood T cells in healthy people across ages. Study-level results: Fewer expanded clones and more diversity marked long-lived versus aged donors.

Input material: blood. The V and J genes are TRBV4-3 and TRBJ2-7; D call uncertain. This receptor was taken from a man in his 70s in good health. CDR3 residues: CASSQVAGTEQYF. Here the CDR3 DNA reads TGCGCCAGCAGCCAAGTGGCCGGTACCGAGCAGTACTTC.